The present T cell receptor beta chain was sequenced within a study of vaccination effects on CD4 cells after COVID-19. The repertoire was sequenced with immunoSEQ multiplex PCR; TCRdb's copy has only in-frame clones and lacks some. The table has 50,000 or so clones, 65% to 75% seen once; the top ten hold 5.4%. Of note for this clone: Its antigen is undetermined.

This CDR3 spans 15 amino acids. Isolating CD4+ T cells followed approximately 10 days of culture. A positive SARS-CoV-2 PCR test fell between March and December 2020. Participants each got two BNT162b2 or mRNA-1273 vaccine doses. The clonotype originates from a human donor who had a prior SARS-CoV-2 infection. The rearrangement joins TRBV21-1 to TRBJ2-7; the DNA was not used to check the table's D call, TRBD2. TRBV21-1 is a known pseudogene. Sequencing was performed on CD4+ T cells from PBMCs cultured without peptide, taken after COVID-19 vaccination. The DNA of the CDR3 is TGTGCCAGCAGCAAAGGTCCCAGGGAGGCTGGAGAGCAGTACTTC. It encodes CASSKGPREAGEQYF.